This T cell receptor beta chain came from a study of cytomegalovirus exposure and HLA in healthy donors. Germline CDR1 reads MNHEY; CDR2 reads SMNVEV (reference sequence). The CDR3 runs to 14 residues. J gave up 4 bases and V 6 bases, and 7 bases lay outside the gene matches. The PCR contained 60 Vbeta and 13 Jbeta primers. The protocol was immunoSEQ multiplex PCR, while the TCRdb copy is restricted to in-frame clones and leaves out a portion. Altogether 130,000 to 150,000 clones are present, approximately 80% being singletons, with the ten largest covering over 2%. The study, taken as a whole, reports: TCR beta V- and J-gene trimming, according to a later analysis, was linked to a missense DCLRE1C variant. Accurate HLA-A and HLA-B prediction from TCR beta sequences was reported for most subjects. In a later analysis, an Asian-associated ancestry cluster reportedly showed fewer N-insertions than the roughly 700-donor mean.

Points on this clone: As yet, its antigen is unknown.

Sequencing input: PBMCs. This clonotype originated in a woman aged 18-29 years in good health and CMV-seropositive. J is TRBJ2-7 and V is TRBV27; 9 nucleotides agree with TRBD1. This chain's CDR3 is CASSEYGQGYEQYF. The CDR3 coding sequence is TGTGCCAGCAGCGAATATGGACAGGGGTACGAGCAGTACTTC.